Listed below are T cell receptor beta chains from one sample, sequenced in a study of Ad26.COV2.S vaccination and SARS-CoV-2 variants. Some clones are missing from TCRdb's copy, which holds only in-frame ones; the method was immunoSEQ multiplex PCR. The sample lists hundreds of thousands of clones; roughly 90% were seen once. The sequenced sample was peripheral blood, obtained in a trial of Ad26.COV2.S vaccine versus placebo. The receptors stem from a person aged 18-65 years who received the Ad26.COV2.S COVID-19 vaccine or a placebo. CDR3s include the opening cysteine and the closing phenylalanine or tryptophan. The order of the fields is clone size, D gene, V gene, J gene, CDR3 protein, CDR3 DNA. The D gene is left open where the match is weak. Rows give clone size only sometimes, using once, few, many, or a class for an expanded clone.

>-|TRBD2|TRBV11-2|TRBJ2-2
CASSSTSGRGPTGELFF
TGTGCCAGCAGCTCTACTAGCGGAAGAGGGCCAACCGGGGAGCTGTTTTTT
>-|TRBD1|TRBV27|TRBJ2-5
CASSLFPVQGARETQYF
TGTGCCAGCAGTCTCTTCCCCGTACAGGGGGCGCGTGAGACCCAGTACTTC
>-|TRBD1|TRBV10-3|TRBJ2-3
CAIKRQGTDTDTQYF
TGTGCCATCAAAAGACAGGGGACCGACACAGATACGCAGTATTTT
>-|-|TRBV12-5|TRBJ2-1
CASGPNSYNEQFF
TGTGCTAGTGGTCCTAACTCCTACAATGAGCAGTTCTTC
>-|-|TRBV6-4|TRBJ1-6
CASSAGGNSPLHF
TGTGCCAGCAGTGCCGGGGGAAATTCACCCCTCCACTTT
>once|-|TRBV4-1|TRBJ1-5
CASSQDGEASHSNQPQHF
TGCGCCAGCAGCCAAGATGGGGAGGCTAGCCATAGCAATCAGCCCCAGCATTTT
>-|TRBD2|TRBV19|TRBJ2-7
CASSIVASGSYEQYF
TGTGCCAGTAGTATTGTGGCTAGCGGCTCCTACGAGCAGTACTTC
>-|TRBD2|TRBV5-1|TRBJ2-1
CASSLGVAGGVDEQFF
TGCGCCAGCAGCTTGGGAGTAGCGGGGGGCGTGGATGAGCAGTTCTTC
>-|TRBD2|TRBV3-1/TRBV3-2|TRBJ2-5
CASSLPGSGTETQYF
TGTGCCAGCAGCCTCCCGGGCAGCGGGACGGAGACCCAGTACTTC
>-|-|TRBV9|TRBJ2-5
CASSVDISGLRQETQYF
TGTGCCAGCAGCGTAGATATATCGGGACTTAGGCAAGAGACCCAGTACTTC
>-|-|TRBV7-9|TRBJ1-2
CASSLGYEGIGFYTF
TGTGCCAGCAGCTTAGGGTATGAGGGGATCGGGTTCTACACCTTC
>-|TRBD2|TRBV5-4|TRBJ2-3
CASSLGGLADSADTQYF
TGTGCCAGCAGCTTGGGTGGACTAGCGGATTCGGCAGATACGCAGTATTTT
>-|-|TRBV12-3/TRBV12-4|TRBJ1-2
CASSFGEVYGYTF
TGTGCCAGCAGTTTCGGTGAGGTGTATGGCTACACCTTC
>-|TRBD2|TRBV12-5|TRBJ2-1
CASGFGGESSYNEQFF
TGTGCTAGTGGTTTCGGGGGGGAGAGCTCCTACAATGAGCAGTTCTTC
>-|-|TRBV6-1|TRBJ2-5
CASSDWEVTETQYF
TGTGCCAGCAGTGATTGGGAAGTCACGGAGACCCAGTACTTC
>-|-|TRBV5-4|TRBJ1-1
CASSSGENTEAFF
TGTGCCAGCAGCTCAGGAGAGAACACTGAAGCTTTCTTT
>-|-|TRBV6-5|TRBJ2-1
CASSPDFLDEQFF
TGTGCCAGCAGTCCGGACTTTCTGGATGAGCAGTTCTTC
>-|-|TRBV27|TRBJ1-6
CASRQRSSYNSPLHF
TGTGCCAGTCGACAGCGGAGCTCCTATAATTCACCCCTCCACTTT
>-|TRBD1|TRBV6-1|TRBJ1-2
CASSDWDRAYGYTF
TGTGCCAGCAGTGATTGGGACAGGGCCTATGGCTACACCTTC
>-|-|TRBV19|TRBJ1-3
CASTSVLSGNTIYF
-
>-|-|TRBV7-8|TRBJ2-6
CASSLKTGTVSSGANVLTF
TGTGCCAGCAGCTTGAAGACCGGAACAGTGAGCTCTGGGGCCAACGTCCTGACTTTC
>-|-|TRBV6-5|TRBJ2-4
CASSYSTGTLNIQYF
TGTGCCAGCAGTTACTCGACTGGGACTCTAAACATTCAGTACTTC
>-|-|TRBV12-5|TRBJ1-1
CASAPGGVWMNTEAFF
TGTGCTAGTGCCCCCGGGGGAGTCTGGATGAACACTGAAGCTTTCTTT
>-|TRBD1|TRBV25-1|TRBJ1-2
CASSLSQGSGYTF
TGTGCCAGCAGTTTATCACAGGGGTCTGGCTACACCTTC
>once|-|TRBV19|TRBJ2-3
CATRGVSHLFDTQYF
TGTGCCACCAGAGGGGTTAGCCATCTTTTCGATACGCAGTATTTT
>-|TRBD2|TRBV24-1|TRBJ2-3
CATSPAGPGGGADTQYF
TGTGCCACCTCGCCAGCGGGGCCCGGAGGAGGCGCAGATACGCAGTATTTT
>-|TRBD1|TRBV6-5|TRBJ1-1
CASSYSRQGGTEAFF
TGTGCCAGCAGTTACTCGAGACAGGGAGGCACTGAAGCTTTCTTT
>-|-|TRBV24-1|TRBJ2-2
CATSEWGDTGELFF
TGTGCCACCAGTGAATGGGGCGACACCGGGGAGCTGTTTTTT
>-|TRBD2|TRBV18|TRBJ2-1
CASSPPGTSLYNEQFF
TGTGCCAGCTCACCACCCGGGACTAGCCTTTACAATGAGCAGTTCTTC
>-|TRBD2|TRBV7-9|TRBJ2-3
CASSSGVAGVEDTQYF
TGTGCCAGCAGCTCCGGGGTAGCGGGAGTCGAAGATACGCAGTATTTT
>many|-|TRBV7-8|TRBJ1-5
CASSLDRLSNQPQHF
TGTGCCAGCAGCCTCGACAGGTTAAGCAATCAGCCCCAGCATTTT
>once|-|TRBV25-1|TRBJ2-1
CASSDPLRQGDEQFF
TGTGCCAGCAGTGACCCTTTGAGGCAGGGCGATGAGCAGTTCTTC
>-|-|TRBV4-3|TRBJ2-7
CASSLRAEVDEQYF
TGCGCCAGCAGCCTACGAGCGGAGGTCGACGAGCAGTACTTC
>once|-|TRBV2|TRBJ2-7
CASSEARLYEQYF
TGTGCCAGCAGTGAAGCGCGACTGTACGAGCAGTACTTC
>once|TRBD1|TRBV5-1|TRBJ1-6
CASRTGDNSPLHF
TGCGCCAGCAGAACAGGGGATAATTCACCCCTCCACTTT
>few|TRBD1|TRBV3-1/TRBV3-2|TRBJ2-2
CASSQSRQGAIGGELFF
TGTGCCAGCAGCCAAAGTCGGCAGGGGGCGATTGGCGGGGAGCTGTTTTTT
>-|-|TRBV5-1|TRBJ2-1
CASSSPGRDEQFF
TGCGCCAGCAGCTCTCCGGGTAGGGATGAGCAGTTCTTC
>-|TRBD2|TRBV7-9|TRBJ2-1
CASSQLAGGPNEQFF
TGTGCCAGCAGTCAACTAGCGGGAGGGCCTAATGAGCAGTTCTTC
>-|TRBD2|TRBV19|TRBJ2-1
CASSRLAGAYEQFF
TGTGCCAGTAGTAGACTAGCGGGAGCTTATGAGCAGTTCTTC
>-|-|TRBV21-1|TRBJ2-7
CASSLTQGYEQYF
TGTGCCAGCAGCCTCACACAGGGTTACGAGCAGTACTTC
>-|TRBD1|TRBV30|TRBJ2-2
CAGQGFTGELFF
TGTGCCGGACAGGGTTTCACCGGGGAGCTGTTTTTT
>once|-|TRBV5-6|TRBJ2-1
CASSQYYNEQFF
TGTGCCAGCAGCCAATACTACAATGAGCAGTTCTTC
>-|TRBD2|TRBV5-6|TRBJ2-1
CASSLRLAGGSEQFF
TGTGCCAGCAGCTTGCGGCTAGCGGGAGGTAGTGAGCAGTTCTTC
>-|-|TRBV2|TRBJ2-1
CASSPLGYEQFF
TGTGCCAGCAGCCCCCTAGGATATGAGCAGTTCTTC
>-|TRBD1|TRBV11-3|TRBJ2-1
CASSLEGQGGEQFF
TGTGCCAGCAGCTTAGAGGGACAGGGCGGTGAGCAGTTCTTC
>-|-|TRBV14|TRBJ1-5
CASSERPPRTGPSNQPQHF
TGTGCCAGCAGCGAAAGACCCCCCCGTACAGGGCCTAGCAATCAGCCCCAGCATTTT
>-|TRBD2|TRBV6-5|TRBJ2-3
CARGLASTDTQYF
TGTGCCAGAGGACTAGCCTCCACAGATACGCAGTATTTT
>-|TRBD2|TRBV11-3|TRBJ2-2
CASSPDGRPGELFF
TGTGCCAGCAGCCCCGACGGGAGGCCCGGGGAGCTGTTTTTT
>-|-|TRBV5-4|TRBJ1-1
CASSLAPVNTEAFF
TGTGCCAGCAGCTTGGCCCCGGTCAACACTGAAGCTTTCTTT